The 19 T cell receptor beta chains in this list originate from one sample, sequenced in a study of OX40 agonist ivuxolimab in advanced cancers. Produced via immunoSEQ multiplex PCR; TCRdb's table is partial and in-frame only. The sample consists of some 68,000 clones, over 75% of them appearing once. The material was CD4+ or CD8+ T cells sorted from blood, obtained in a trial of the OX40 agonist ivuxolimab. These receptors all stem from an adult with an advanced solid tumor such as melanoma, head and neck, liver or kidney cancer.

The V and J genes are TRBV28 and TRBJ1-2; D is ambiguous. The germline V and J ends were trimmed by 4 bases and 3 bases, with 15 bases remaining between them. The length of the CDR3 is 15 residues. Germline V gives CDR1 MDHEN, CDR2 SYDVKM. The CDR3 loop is CASSSMNPFDYGYTF. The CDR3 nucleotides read TGTGCCAGCAGTTCCATGAATCCTTTTGACTATGGCTACACCTTC.

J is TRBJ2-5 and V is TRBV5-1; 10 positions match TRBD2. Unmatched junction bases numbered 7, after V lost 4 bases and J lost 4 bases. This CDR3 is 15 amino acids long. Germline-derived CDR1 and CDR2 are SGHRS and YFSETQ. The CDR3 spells CASSPASGRGETQYF. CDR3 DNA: TGCGCCAGCAGCCCGGCGAGCGGGAGGGGAGAGACCCAGTACTTC.

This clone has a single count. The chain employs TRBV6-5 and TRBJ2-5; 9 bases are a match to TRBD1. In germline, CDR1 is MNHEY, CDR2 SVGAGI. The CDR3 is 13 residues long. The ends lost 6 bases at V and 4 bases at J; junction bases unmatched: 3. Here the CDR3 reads CASSDRGGETQYF. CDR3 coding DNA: TGTGCCAGCAGCGACAGGGGGGGAGAGACCCAGTACTTC.

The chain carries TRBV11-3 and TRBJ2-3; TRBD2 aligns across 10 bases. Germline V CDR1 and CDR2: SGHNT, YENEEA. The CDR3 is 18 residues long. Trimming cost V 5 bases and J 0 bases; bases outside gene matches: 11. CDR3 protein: CASSEGISGRPSTDTQYF. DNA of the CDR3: TGTGCCAGCAGCGAGGGGATTAGCGGGAGGCCTAGCACAGATACGCAGTATTTT. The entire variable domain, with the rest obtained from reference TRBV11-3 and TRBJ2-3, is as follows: EAGVVQSPRYKIIEKKQPVAFWCNPISGHNTLYWYLQNLGQGPELLIRYENEEAVDDSQLPKDRFSAERLKGVDSTLKIQPAELGDSAVYLCASSEGISGRPSTDTQYFGPGTRLTVL.

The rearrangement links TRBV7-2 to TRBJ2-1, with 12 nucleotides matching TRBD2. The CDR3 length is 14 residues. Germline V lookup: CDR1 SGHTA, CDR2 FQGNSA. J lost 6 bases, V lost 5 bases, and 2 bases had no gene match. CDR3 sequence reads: CASSVTSGGNEQFF. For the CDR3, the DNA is TGTGCCAGCAGCGTGACTAGCGGGGGCAATGAGCAGTTCTTC.

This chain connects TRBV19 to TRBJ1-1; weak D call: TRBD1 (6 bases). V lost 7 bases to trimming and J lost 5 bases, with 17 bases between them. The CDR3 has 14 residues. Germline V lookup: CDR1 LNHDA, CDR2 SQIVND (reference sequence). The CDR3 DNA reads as TGTGCCAGTACCCCAAGGGGGGAGTGGACTGAAGCTTTCTTT. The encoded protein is CASTPRGEWTEAFF.

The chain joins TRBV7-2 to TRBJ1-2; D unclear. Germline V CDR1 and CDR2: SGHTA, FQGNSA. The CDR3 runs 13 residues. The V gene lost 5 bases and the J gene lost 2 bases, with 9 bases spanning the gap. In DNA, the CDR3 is TGTGCCAGCAGCCCACATATAAACTATGGCTACACCTTC. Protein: CASSPHINYGYTF.

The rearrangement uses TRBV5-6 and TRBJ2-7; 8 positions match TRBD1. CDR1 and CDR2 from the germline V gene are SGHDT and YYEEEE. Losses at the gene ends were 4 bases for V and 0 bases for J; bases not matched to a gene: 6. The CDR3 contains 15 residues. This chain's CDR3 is CASSGWTGSSYEQYF. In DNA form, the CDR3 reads TGTGCCAGCAGCGGATGGACAGGGAGCTCCTACGAGCAGTACTTC.

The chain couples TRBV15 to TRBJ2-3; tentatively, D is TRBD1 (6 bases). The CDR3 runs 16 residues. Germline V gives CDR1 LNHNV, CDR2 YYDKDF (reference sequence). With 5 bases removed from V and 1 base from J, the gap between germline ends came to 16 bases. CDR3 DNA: TGTGCCACCAGCGGCTACTTGACAGGTGGCACAGATACGCAGTATTTT. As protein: CATSGYLTGGTDTQYF.

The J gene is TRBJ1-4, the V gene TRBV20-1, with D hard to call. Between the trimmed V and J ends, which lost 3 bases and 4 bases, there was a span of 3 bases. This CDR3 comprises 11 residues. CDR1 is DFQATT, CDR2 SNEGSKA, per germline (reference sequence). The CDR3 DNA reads TGCAGTGCTAGGGGTAATGAAAAACTGTTTTTT. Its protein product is CSARGNEKLFF.

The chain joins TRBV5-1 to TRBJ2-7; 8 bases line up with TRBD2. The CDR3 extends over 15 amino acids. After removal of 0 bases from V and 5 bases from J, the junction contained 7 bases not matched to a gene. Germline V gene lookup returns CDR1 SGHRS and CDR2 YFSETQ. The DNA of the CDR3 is TGCGCCAGCAGCTTGGCGTCTAGCGGGCCGGACGAGCAGTACTTC. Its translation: CASSLASSGPDEQYF.

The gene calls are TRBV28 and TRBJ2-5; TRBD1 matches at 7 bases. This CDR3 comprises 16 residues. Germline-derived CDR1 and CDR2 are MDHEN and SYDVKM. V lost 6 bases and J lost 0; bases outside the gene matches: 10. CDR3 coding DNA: TGTGCCAGCAGGTCCCTTCAGGGGGTCCACCAAGAGACCCAGTACTTC. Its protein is CASRSLQGVHQETQYF.

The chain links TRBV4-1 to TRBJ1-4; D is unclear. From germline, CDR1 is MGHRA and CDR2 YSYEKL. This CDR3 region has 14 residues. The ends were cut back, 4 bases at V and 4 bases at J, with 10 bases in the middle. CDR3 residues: CASSLGLYNEKLFF. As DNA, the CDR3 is TGCGCCAGCAGCCTCGGACTGTATAATGAAAAACTGTTTTTT.

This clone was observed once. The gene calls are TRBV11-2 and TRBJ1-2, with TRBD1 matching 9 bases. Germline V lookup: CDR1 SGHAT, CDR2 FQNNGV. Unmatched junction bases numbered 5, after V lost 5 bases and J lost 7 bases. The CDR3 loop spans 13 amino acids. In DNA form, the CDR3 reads TGTGCCAGCAGCCCTACAGGGGGCTTTGGCTACACCTTC. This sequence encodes CASSPTGGFGYTF.

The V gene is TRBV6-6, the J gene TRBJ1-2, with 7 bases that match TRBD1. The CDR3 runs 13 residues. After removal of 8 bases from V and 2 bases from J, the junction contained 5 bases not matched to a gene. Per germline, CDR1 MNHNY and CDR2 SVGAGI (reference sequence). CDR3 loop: CASGPGQNYGYTF. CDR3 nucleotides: TGTGCCAGCGGACCGGGACAGAACTATGGCTACACCTTC.

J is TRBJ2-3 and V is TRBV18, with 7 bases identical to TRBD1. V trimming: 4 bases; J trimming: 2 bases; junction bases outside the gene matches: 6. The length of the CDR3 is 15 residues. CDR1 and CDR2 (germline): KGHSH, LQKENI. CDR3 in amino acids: CASSRRDRNTDTQYF. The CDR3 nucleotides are TGTGCCAGCTCACGCCGGGACAGAAACACAGATACGCAGTATTTT.

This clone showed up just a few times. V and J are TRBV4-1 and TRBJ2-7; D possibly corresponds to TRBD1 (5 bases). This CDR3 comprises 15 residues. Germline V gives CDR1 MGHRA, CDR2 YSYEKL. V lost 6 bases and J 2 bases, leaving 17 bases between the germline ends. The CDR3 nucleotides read TGCGCCAGCAGTCTTGGACATTCATCTGCCTACGAGCAGTACTTC. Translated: CASSLGHSSAYEQYF.

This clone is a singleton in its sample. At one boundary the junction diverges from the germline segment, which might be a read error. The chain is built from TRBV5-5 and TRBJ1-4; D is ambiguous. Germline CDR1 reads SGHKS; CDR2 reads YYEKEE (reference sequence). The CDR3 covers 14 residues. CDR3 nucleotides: TGTGCCAGCAACTTGGGAGATGGGTATGAAAAACTGTTTTTT. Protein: CASNLGDGYEKLFF. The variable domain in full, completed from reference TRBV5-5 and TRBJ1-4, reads DAGVTQSPTHLIKTRGQQVTLRCSPISGHKSVSWYQQVLGQGPQFIFQYYEKEERGRGNFPDRFSARQFPNYSSELNVNALLLGDSALYLCASNLGDGYEKLFFGSGTQLSVL.

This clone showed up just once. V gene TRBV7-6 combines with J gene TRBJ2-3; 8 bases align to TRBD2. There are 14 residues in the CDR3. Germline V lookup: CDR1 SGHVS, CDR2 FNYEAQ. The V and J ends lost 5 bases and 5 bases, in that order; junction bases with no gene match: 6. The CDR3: CASSLGLARDTQYF. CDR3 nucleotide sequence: TGTGCCAGCAGCCTCGGACTAGCCCGAGATACGCAGTATTTT.